This TCR beta chain came from a study of blood T cell repertoires in COVID-19. Study details: The study drew acute and convalescent COVID-19 samples from the United States, Italy and Spain. In each case, the material was cDNA or gDNA derived from T cells, B-cell-depleted T cells, or PBMCs.

The germline CDR1 and CDR2 sequences are MNHEY and SVGAGI. This CDR3 has 13 amino acids. V lost 6 bases, J lost 8 bases, and 9 bases stayed unmatched. In the authors' workflow: Estimation of nucleated cell counts relied on the amplification of reference gene primers. Using immunoSEQ multiplex PCR, the repertoire was profiled, and TCRdb retains in-frame clones only, with some absent. That table is the source of V, J and clone size, and D and trimming were worked out from the DNA. The sample shows 350,000 or so clones, 80% to 90% of them seen only once. This TCR was sampled from a woman in her 30s with COVID-19, enrolled during active disease. The sample was peripheral blood. V gene TRBV6-5 combines with J gene TRBJ1-2, with 7 bases lining up with TRBD1. The DNA for the CDR3 is TGTGCCAGCAGCTCCGGACAGGTCTGGGGCTACACCTTC. Protein sequence: CASSSGQVWGYTF.